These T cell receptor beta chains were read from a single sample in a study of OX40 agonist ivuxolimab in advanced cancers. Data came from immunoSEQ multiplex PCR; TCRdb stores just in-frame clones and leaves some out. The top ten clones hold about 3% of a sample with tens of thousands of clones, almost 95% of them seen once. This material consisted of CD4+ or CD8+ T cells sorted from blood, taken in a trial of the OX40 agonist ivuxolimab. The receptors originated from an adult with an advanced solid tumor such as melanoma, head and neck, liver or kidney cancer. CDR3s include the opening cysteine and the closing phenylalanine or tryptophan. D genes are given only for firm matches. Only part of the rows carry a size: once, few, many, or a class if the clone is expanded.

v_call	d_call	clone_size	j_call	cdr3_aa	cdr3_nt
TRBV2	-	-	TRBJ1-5	CASTFDWSGDQPQHF	TGTGCCAGCACCTTCGACTGGAGCGGGGATCAGCCCCAGCATTTT
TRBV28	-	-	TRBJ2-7	CASSPTGFRGYEQYF	TGTGCCAGCAGTCCTACGGGCTTCAGGGGCTACGAGCAGTACTTC
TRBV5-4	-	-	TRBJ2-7	CASSFSSGRSYEQYF	TGTGCCAGCAGCTTTAGTAGCGGCCGAAGCTACGAGCAGTACTTC
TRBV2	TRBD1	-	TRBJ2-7	CASSWTGNEQYF	TGTGCCAGCAGTTGGACAGGAAACGAGCAGTACTTC
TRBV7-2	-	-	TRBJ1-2	CASTFLNYGYTF	TGTGCCAGCACCTTCTTAAACTATGGCTACACCTTC
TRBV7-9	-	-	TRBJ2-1	CASSLILFTGVEQFF	TGTGCCAGCAGCTTAATCCTCTTTACGGGGGTTGAGCAGTTCTTC
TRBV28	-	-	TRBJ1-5	CASSSRWGGNQPQHF	TGTGCCAGCAGTTCGCGTTGGGGAGGGAATCAGCCCCAGCATTTT
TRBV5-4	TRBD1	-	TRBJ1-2	CASSLDRAYGYTF	TGTGCCAGCAGCCTTGACAGGGCCTATGGCTACACCTTC
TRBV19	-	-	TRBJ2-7	CATSRYRAYEQYF	TGTGCCACCTCAAGGTACAGAGCCTACGAGCAGTACTTC
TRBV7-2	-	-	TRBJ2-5	CASSLARETQYF	TGTGCCAGCAGCTTAGCGCGGGAGACCCAGTACTTC
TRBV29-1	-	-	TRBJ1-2	CSVGGGHGYTF	TGCAGCGTGGGAGGGGGGCATGGCTACACCTTC
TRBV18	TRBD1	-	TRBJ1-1	CASSPQTGEGTEAFF	TGTGCCAGCTCACCCCAGACAGGGGAAGGAACTGAAGCTTTCTTT
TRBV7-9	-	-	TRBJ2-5	CASSLAGGPETQYF	TGTGCCAGCAGCTTAGCGGGGGGGCCGGAGACCCAGTACTTC
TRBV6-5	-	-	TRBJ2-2	CASRAGAPGELFF	TGTGCCAGCAGGGCTGGGGCCCCCGGGGAGCTGTTTTTT
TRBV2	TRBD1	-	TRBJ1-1	CASIAQTGTNTEAFF	TGTGCCAGCATAGCCCAGACAGGGACAAACACTGAAGCTTTCTTT
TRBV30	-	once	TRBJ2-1	CAWTDVRGYNEQFF	TGTGCCTGGACAGACGTGCGGGGATACAATGAGCAGTTCTTC
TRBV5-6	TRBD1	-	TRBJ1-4	CASSLNPGQGDEKLFF	TGTGCCAGCAGCTTAAATCCCGGACAGGGCGATGAAAAACTGTTTTTT
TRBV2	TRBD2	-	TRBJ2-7	CASIIAGWRYEQYF	TGTGCCAGCATTATAGCGGGATGGCGCTACGAGCAGTACTTC
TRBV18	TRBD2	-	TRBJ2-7	CASSPGTSGRYEQYF	TGTGCCAGCTCACCCGGGACTAGCGGGAGGTACGAGCAGTACTTC
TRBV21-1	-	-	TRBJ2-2	CASIPTWGLADEPGTGELFF	TGTGCCAGCATCCCAACCTGGGGACTAGCGGATGAGCCGGGCACCGGGGAGCTGTTTTTT
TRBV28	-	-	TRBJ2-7	CASSTGSSYEQYF	TGTGCCAGCAGTACAGGGAGCTCCTACGAGCAGTACTTC
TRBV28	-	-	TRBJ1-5	CATHWGSGSRPQHF	TGTGCCACCCACTGGGGGTCCGGGTCGCGGCCCCAGCATTTT
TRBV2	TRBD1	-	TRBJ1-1	CASRGDRLNTEAFF	TGTGCCAGCAGGGGGGACAGACTGAACACTGAAGCTTTCTTT
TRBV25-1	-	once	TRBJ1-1	CASSRGLRDTEAFF	TGTGCCAGCAGTCGGGGGTTAAGGGACACTGAAGCTTTCTTT
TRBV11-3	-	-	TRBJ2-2	CASSPWAGPNTGELFF	TGTGCCAGCAGCCCCTGGGCAGGTCCGAACACCGGGGAGCTGTTTTTT
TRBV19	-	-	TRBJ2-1	CASSIYNEQFF	TGTGCCAGTAGTATATACAATGAGCAGTTCTTC
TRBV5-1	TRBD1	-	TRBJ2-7	CASSRGQGSALEQYF	TGCGCCAGCAGCAGGGGACAGGGGTCGGCCCTGGAGCAGTACTTC
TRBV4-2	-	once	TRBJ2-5	CASSQDITGQETQYF	TGTGCCAGCAGCCAAGATATAACAGGGCAAGAGACCCAGTACTTC
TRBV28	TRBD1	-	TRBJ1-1	CASSLLQGAGTEAFF	TGTGCCAGCAGTTTATTGCAGGGGGCGGGCACTGAAGCTTTCTTT
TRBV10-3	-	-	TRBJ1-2	CAISVNLNYGYTF	TGTGCCATCAGTGTGAACCTTAACTATGGCTACACCTTC
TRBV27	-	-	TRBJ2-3	CASSFPGSEGPHTDTQYF	TGTGCCAGCAGTTTCCCGGGCTCTGAGGGGCCTCACACAGATACGCAGTATTTT
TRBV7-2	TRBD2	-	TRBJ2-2	CASSVRLAGTGELFF	TGTGCCAGCAGCGTCCGACTAGCGGGAACCGGGGAGCTGTTTTTT
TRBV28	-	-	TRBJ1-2	CASRGEGGREETPGYTF	TGTGCCAGCAGGGGTGAGGGGGGGCGCGAGGAGACTCCTGGCTACACCTTC
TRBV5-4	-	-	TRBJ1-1	CASSLVLGNTEAFF	TGTGCCAGCAGCTTGGTCTTGGGGAACACTGAAGCTTTCTTT
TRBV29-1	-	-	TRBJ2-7	CSVEGGAGEQYF	TGCAGCGTTGAGGGGGGGGCGGGCGAGCAGTACTTC
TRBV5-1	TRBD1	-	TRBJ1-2	CASSSGDRDGIRGYTF	TGCGCCAGCAGCTCTGGGGACAGGGATGGAATCCGTGGCTACACCTTC
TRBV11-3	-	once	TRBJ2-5	CASSLDQETQYF	TGTGCCAGCAGCTTAGATCAAGAGACCCAGTACTTC
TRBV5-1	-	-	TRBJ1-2	CASSLSLGWGYGYTF	TGCGCCAGCAGCTTGAGTCTGGGGTGGGGCTATGGCTACACCTTC
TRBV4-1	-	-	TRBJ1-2	CASRHTFRDTLGYTF	TGCGCCAGCAGGCACACCTTCCGGGACACCCTGGGCTACACCTTC